The 18 T cell receptor beta chains below come from one sample, sequenced in a study of blood T cell repertoires in COVID-19. Generated by immunoSEQ multiplex PCR, the TCRdb table keeps only in-frame clones and is missing some. The data hold over 75,000 clones, with approximately 80% observed a single time. Material: peripheral blood. These TCRs come from a woman between 70 and 85 years old with acute or convalescent COVID-19.

This clone was counted once. The J gene is TRBJ2-5, the V gene TRBV12-3 or TRBV12-4; a weak D match, TRBD1 (6 bases). V lost 7 bases to trimming and J lost 1 base, with 10 bases between them. This CDR3 comprises 13 residues. The CDR3 nucleotides are TGTGCCAGCAAACGGGACACCCAAGAGACCCAGTACTTC. Translated: CASKRDTQETQYF.

The V call is TRBV2, the J call TRBJ1-2, with TRBD1 matching over 9 bases. CDR1 SNHLY and CDR2 FYNNEI come from the germline V gene. V lost 10 bases to trimming and J lost 8 bases; unmatched junction nucleotides: 17. CDR3 length: 15 residues. In DNA form, the CDR3 reads TGTGCCACCCCGACAGGGGGGGTCCCCGACTGGGGCTACACCTTC. It codes for CATPTGGVPDWGYTF.

The table lists this clone with a count of one. The chain uses TRBV5-6 and TRBJ2-1, with D unclear. The CDR3 has 11 residues. Germline CDR1 reads SGHDT; CDR2 reads YYEEEE. V was trimmed by 0 bases and J by 9 bases, leaving 4 bases between them. CDR3 protein: CASSLAGEQFF. CDR3 coding DNA: TGTGCCAGCAGCTTGGCCGGTGAGCAGTTCTTC.

This clone was seen a few times. This sequence joins TRBV6-1 and TRBJ1-3; 7 positions match TRBD1. This CDR3 spans 15 amino acids. V gave up 2 bases and J gave up 5 bases; unmatched junction bases: 6. Germline assignment: CDR1 MNHNS and CDR2 SASEGT. The CDR3 bases are TGTGCCAGCAGTGAACCGGGACAGCTTCGAAACACCATATATTTT. Protein: CASSEPGQLRNTIYF.

The gene calls are TRBV3-1 (or the pseudogene TRBV3-2) and TRBJ1-2; possibly TRBD1 for D (5 bases). The CDR3 runs 11 residues. With 6 bases removed from V and 6 bases from J, the gap between germline ends came to 8 bases. Per the germline V gene, CDR1 is LGHDT and CDR2 is YNNKEL (reference sequence). The CDR3 nucleotides are TGTGCCAGCAGTCAACAGGATGGCTACACCTTC. The encoded protein is CASSQQDGYTF.

CDR3 region: CASSGTRGLGTEAFF. CDR3 nucleotide sequence: TGCGCCAGCAGCGGGACCAGGGGGCTCGGGACTGAAGCTTTCTTT. The rearrangement links TRBV5-1 to TRBJ1-1; 8 bases align to TRBD1. The CDR3 consists of 15 residues. Germline values: CDR1 SGHRS, CDR2 YFSETQ. V lost 4 bases, J lost 5 bases, and 10 bases stayed unmatched.

V is TRBV6-1 and J is TRBJ1-4; D is undetermined. V was clipped by 1 base and J by 8 bases, with 14 bases between them. CDR3 length: 15 amino acids. Germline CDR1 is MNHNS and CDR2 is SASEGT. In DNA form, the CDR3 reads TGTGCCAGCAGTGAAGTATCAGGTCTTGGGGAAAAACTGTTTTTT. Translated, it gives CASSEVSGLGEKLFF.

The J gene is TRBJ2-3, the V gene TRBV6-5; maybe TRBD1 (6 bases). The CDR3 runs to 15 residues. Germline V CDR1 and CDR2: MNHEY, SVGAGI. V lost 1 base, J lost 1 base, and 9 bases lay in between. Here the CDR3 reads CASSYLAGGTDTQYF. DNA of the CDR3: TGTGCCAGCAGTTACTTGGCAGGGGGCACAGATACGCAGTATTTT.

This sequence joins TRBV2 and TRBJ2-5, with 10 bases matching TRBD2. Per the germline V gene, CDR1 is SNHLY and CDR2 is FYNNEI. The CDR3 spans 13 residues. V shed 8 bases, J shed 7 bases, and the junction held 7 bases outside the gene matches. The CDR3 DNA reads TGTGCCAGCGGGCATAAGCGGGAGGGGACCCAGTACTTC. This translates into CASGHKREGTQYF.

The J gene is TRBJ2-1, the V gene TRBV7-9; a weak D match, TRBD2 (6 bases). CDR1 is SEHNR, CDR2 FQNEAQ, per germline (reference sequence). The length of the CDR3 is 16 residues. V was shortened by 10 bases and J by 3 bases, with 22 bases between the two germline ends. CDR3 nucleotides: TGTGCCACGGGGCTTTTAGGGAGGCCAGACTACAATGAGCAGTTCTTC. This codes for CATGLLGRPDYNEQFF.

The chain combines TRBV5-4 with TRBJ2-2, with TRBD1 matching over 7 bases. The CDR3 has 14 residues. Germline V gene sequence: CDR1 SGHNT, CDR2 YYREEE (reference sequence). Germline trimming cut 4 bases from V and 4 bases from J; bases unmatched to any gene: 4. The CDR3 reads CASSVQGSTGELFF. The DNA for the CDR3 is TGTGCCAGCAGCGTACAGGGGAGCACCGGGGAGCTGTTTTTT.

The J gene is TRBJ2-7, the V gene TRBV5-4; 8 nucleotides line up with TRBD1. From germline, CDR1 is SGHNT and CDR2 YYREEE (reference sequence). V lost 4 bases to trimming and J lost 3 bases; unmatched junction nucleotides: 9. The CDR3 covers 15 residues. CDR3 in DNA: TGTGCCAGCAGCGCTACAGGGGGAATAGGCTACGAGCAGTACTTC. Translation gives CASSATGGIGYEQYF.

This clone was detected only a few times. The V gene is TRBV7-2, the J gene TRBJ2-1; no clear D. Germline CDR1 SGHTA, CDR2 FQGNSA. This CDR3 is built from 14 residues. V lost 1 base, J lost 4 bases, and 8 bases lay in between. Here the CDR3 reads CASSLGSGYNEQFF. DNA for the CDR3: TGTGCCAGCAGCTTAGGGTCAGGTTACAATGAGCAGTTCTTC. The full variable domain, its missing parts supplied by reference TRBV7-2 and TRBJ2-1, is GAGVSQSPSNKVTEKGKDVELRCDPISGHTALYWYRQSLGQGLEFLIYFQGNSAPDKSGLPSDRFSAERTGGSVSTLTIQRTQQEDSAVYLCASSLGSGYNEQFFGPGTRLTVL.

Concerning this clone: At the DNA level, this CDR3 is encoded by other sequences in the same sample as well. V and J are TRBV5-1 and TRBJ2-5; 9 bases map to TRBD2. V was pared by 5 bases and J by 4 bases, with 6 bases of the junction left unmatched. Looked up from germline, CDR1 is SGHRS and CDR2 is YFSETQ. There are 14 residues in the CDR3. CDR3 sequence: CASSRSGGGETQYF. In DNA form, the CDR3 reads TGCGCCAGCAGTCGTAGCGGGGGCGGAGAGACCCAGTACTTC.

This clone was seen a few times. This sequence joins TRBV11-3 and TRBJ2-1; 16 bases agree with TRBD2. The CDR3 sequence is 16 residues long. CDR1 is SGHNT and CDR2 is YENEEA in the germline V gene. V was pared by 5 bases and J by 10 bases, with 8 bases of the junction left unmatched. The CDR3 region has the DNA TGTGCCAGCAGCCCTGGGACTAGCGGGGGGGTAGAGGAGCAGTTCTTC. Protein sequence: CASSPGTSGGVEEQFF.

The rearrangement links TRBV29-1 to TRBJ1-2; TRBD1 aligns across 9 bases. The ends lost 6 bases at V and 8 bases at J; junction bases unmatched: 4. The CDR3 is made up of 11 amino acids. Germline V gene sequence: CDR1 SQVTM, CDR2 ANQGSEA. The CDR3 is CSVGQGGGYTF. CDR3 bases: TGCAGCGTGGGACAGGGCGGCGGCTACACCTTC.

This clone was seen only once. The J gene is TRBJ1-1, the V gene TRBV12-3 or TRBV12-4, with D perhaps TRBD1 (6 bases). Trimming left V 6 bases short and J 5 bases short, with 10 bases between. CDR3 length equals 12 residues. The CDR3 region is CASRDDRTEAFF. DNA of the CDR3: TGTGCCAGCAGGGACGACAGGACTGAAGCTTTCTTT.

The chain is built from TRBV4-2 and TRBJ2-1; 8 nucleotides align to TRBD2. Germline lookup yields CDR1 LGHNA and CDR2 YNFKEQ. The CDR3 loop spans 16 amino acids. With V trimmed by 1 base and J by 3 bases, 5 bases remained unmatched. In nucleotides, the CDR3 is TGTGCCAGCAGCCAAGCCAGGACTAGCAGCTACAATGAGCAGTTCTTC. Translation: CASSQARTSSYNEQFF.